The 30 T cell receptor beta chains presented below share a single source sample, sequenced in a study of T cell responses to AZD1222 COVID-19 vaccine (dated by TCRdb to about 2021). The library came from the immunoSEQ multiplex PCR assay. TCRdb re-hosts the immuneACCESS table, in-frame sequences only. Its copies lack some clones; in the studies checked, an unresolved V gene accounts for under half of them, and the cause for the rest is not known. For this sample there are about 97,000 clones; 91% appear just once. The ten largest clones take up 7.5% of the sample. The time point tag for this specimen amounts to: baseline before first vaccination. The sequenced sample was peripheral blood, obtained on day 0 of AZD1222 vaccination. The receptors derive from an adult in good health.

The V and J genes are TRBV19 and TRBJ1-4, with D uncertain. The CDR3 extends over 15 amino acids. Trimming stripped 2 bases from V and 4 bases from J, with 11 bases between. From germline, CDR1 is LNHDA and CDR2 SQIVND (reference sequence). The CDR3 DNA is TGTGCCAGTAGTATACGGGCAGAGAATAATGAAAAACTGTTTTTT. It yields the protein CASSIRAENNEKLFF.

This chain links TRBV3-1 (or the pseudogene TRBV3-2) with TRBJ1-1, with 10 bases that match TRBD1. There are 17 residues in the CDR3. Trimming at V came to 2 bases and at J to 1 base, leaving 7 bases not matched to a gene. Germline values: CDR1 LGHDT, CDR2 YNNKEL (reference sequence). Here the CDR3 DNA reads TGTGCCAGCAGCCAAACCGACTGGACAGGGGGGAACACTGAAGCTTTCTTT. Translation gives CASSQTDWTGGNTEAFF.

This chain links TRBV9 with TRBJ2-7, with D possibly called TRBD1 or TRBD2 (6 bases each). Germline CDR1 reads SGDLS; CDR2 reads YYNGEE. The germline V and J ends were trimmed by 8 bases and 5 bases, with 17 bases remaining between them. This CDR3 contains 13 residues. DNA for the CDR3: TGTGCCAGTGGGGGGCGGGATATAAACGAGCAGTACTTC. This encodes CASGGRDINEQYF. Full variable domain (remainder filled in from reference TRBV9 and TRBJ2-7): DSGVTQTPKHLITATGQRVTLRCSPRSGDLSVYWYQQSLDQGLQFLIQYYNGEERAKGNILERFSAQQFPDLHSELNLSSLELGDSALYFCASGGRDINEQYFGPGTRLTVT.

The CDR3 is CASSFTGGALYGYTF. The CDR3 region has the DNA TGTGCCAGCAGCTTCACAGGGGGCGCCCTCTATGGCTACACCTTC. This chain joins TRBV11-2 and TRBJ1-2; TRBD1 matches 9 bases. The CDR3 extends over 15 amino acids. Germline CDR1 and CDR2: SGHAT and FQNNGV. V shed 3 bases, J shed 4 bases, and the junction held 6 bases outside the gene matches.

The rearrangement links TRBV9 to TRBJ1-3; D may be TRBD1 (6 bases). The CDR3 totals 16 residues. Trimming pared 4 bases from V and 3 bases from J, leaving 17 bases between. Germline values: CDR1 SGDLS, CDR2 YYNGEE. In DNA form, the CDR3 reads TGTGCCAGCAGCTCTCGAACAGGGTTCATTGGAAACACCATATATTTT. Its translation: CASSSRTGFIGNTIYF.

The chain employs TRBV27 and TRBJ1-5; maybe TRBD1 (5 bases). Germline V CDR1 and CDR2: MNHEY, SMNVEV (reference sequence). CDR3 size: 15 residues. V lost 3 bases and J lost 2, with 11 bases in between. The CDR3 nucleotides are TGTGCCAGCAGTTTCGAGGGGCTAGGCAATCAGCCCCAGCATTTT. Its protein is CASSFEGLGNQPQHF.

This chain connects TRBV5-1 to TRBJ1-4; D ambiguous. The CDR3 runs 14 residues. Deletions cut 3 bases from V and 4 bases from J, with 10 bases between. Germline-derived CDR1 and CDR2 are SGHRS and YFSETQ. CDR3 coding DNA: TGCGCCAGCAGCTCCGGACTGCATAATGAAAAACTGTTTTTT. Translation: CASSSGLHNEKLFF.

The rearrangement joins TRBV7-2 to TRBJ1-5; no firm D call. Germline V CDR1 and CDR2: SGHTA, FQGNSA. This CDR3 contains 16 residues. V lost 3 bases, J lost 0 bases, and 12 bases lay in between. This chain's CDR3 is CASSLSTDASNQPQHF. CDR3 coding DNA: TGTGCCAGCAGCTTGTCGACGGATGCTAGCAATCAGCCCCAGCATTTT. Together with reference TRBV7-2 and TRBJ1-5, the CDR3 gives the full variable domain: GAGVSQSPSNKVTEKGKDVELRCDPISGHTALYWYRQSLGQGLEFLIYFQGNSAPDKSGLPSDRFSAERTGGSVSTLTIQRTQQEDSAVYLCASSLSTDASNQPQHFGDGTRLSIL.

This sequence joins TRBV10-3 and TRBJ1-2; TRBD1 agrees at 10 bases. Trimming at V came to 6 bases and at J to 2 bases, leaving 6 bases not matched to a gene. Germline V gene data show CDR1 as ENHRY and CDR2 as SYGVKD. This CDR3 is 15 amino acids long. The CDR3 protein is CAIRPGQGMNYGYTF. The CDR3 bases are TGTGCCATCAGGCCGGGACAGGGGATGAACTATGGCTACACCTTC.

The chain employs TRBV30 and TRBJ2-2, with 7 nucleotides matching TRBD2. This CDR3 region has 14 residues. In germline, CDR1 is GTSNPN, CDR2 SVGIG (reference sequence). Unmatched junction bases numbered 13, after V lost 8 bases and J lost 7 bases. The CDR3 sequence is CARRTGGTSGELFF. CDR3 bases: TGTGCCCGAAGGACGGGAGGTACGAGCGGGGAGCTGTTTTTT. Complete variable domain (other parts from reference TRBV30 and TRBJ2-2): SQTIHQWPATLVQPVGSPLSLECTVEGTSNPNLYWYRQAAGRGLQLLFYSVGIGQISSEVPQNLSASRPQDRQFILSSKKLLLSDSGFYLCARRTGGTSGELFFGEGSRLTVL.

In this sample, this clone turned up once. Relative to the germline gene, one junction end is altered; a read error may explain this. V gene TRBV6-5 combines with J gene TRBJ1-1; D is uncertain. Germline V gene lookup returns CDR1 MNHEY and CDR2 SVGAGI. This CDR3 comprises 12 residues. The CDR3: CASRVMNTEAFF. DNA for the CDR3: TGTGCCAGCAGGGTTATGAACACTGAGGCTTTCTTT.

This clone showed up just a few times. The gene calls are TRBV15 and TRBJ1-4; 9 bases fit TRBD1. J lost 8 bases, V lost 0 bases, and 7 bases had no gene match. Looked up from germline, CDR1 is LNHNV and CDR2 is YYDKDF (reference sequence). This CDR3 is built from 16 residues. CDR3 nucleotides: TGTGCCACCAGCAGAGATGGGGGGACAGGGACCGAAAAACTGTTTTTT. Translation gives CATSRDGGTGTEKLFF.

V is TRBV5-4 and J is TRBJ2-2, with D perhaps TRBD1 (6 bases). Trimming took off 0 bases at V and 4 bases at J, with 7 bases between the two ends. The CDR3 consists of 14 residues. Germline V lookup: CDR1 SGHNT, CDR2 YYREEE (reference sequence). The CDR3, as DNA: TGTGCCAGCAGCTTGGGAGGGGGCACCGGGGAGCTGTTTTTT. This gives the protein CASSLGGGTGELFF.

Here the CDR3 reads CASSGPGQSNEKLFF. The CDR3 region has the DNA TGTGCCAGCTCCGGACCGGGACAGAGTAATGAAAAACTGTTTTTT. This rearrangement joins TRBV18 to TRBJ1-4; TRBD1 agrees at 7 bases. The J segment lost 4 bases and the V segment lost 6 bases, leaving 8 bases of the junction unmatched. The CDR3 extends over 15 amino acids. Germline-derived CDR1 and CDR2 are KGHSH and LQKENI. Full variable domain (outside the CDR3, taken from reference TRBV18 and TRBJ1-4): NAGVMQNPRHLVRRRGQEARLRCSPMKGHSHVYWYRQLPEEGLKFMVYLQKENIIDESGMPKERFSAEFPKEGPSILRIQQVVRGDSAAYFCASSGPGQSNEKLFFGSGTQLSVL.

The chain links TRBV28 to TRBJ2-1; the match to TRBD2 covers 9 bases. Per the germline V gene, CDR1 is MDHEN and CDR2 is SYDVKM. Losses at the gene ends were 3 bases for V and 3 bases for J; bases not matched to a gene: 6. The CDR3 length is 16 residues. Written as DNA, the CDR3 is TGTGCCAGCAGTTTCGGGGCGGGAGGGTACTACAATGAGCAGTTCTTC. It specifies CASSFGAGGYYNEQFF. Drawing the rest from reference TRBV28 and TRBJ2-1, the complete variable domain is DVKVTQSSRYLVKRTGEKVFLECVQDMDHENMFWYRQDPGLGLRLIYFSYDVKMKEKGDIPEGYSVSREKKERFSLILESASTNQTSMYLCASSFGAGGYYNEQFFGPGTRLTVL.

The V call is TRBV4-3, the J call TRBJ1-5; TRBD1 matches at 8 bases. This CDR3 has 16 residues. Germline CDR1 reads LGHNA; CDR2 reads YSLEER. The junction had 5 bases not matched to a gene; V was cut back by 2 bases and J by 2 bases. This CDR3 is CASSQQTGVGNQPQHF. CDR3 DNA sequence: TGCGCCAGCAGCCAACAGACAGGGGTTGGCAATCAGCCCCAGCATTTT.

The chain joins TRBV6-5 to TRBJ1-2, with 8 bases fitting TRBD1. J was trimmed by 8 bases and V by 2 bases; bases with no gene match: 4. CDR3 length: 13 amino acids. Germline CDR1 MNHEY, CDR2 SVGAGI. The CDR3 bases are TGTGCCAGCAGTTACGGGACAGGCTGGGGCTACACCTTC. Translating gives CASSYGTGWGYTF.

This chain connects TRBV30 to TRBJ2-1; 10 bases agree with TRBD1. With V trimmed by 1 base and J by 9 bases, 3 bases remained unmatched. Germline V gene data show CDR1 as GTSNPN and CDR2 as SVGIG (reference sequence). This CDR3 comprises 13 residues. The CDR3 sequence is CAWSGQGAGEQFF. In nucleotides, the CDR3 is TGTGCCTGGAGTGGACAGGGGGCGGGTGAGCAGTTCTTC.

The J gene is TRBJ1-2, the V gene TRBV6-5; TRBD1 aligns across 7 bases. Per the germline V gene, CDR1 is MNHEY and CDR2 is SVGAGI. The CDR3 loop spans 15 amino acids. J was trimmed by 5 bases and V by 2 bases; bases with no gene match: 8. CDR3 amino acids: CASSYNLKGAYGYTF. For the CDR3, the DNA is TGTGCCAGCAGTTACAACTTAAAGGGGGCTTATGGCTACACCTTC.

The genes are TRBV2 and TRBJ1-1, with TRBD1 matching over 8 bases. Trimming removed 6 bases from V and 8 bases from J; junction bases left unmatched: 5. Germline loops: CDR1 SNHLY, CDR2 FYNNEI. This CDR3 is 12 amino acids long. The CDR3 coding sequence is TGTGCCAGCAGATCGGACAGGGAGGAAGCTTTCTTT. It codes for CASRSDREEAFF. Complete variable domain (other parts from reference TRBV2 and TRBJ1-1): EPEVTQTPSHQVTQMGQEVILRCVPISNHLYFYWYRQILGQKVEFLVSFYNNEISEKSEIFDDQFSVERPDGSNFTLKIRSTKLEDSAMYFCASRSDREEAFFGQGTRLTVV.

The CDR3 DNA reads as TGTGCCAGCAGGGGGGGCCCCGGGGGCTACGAGCAGTACTTC. Protein: CASRGGPGGYEQYF. V usage is TRBV11-2 and J usage is TRBJ2-7, with D tentatively TRBD1 or TRBD2 (6 bases each). The ends were cut back, 6 bases at V and 3 bases at J, with 15 bases in the middle. The CDR3 runs to 14 residues. Germline V gives CDR1 SGHAT, CDR2 FQNNGV.

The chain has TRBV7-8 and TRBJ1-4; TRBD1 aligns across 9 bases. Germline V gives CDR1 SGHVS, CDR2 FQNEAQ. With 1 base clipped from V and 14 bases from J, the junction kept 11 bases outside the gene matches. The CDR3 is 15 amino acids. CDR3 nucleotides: TGTGCCAGCAGCTTAGGGGGACAGGGCTTTACCAAGCTGTTTTTT. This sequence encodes CASSLGGQGFTKLFF.

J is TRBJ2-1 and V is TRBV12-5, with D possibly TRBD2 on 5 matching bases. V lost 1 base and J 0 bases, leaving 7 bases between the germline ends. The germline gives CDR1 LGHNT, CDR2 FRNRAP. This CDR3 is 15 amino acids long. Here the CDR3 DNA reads TGTGCTAGTGGTTTGGGGCTAGCCTCCTACAATGAGCAGTTCTTC. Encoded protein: CASGLGLASYNEQFF.

The CDR3 DNA is TGTGCCAGCAGTTCGCGACGGACAGGGCTTGGAAACACCATATATTTT. Residues: CASSSRRTGLGNTIYF. This sequence joins TRBV6-5 and TRBJ1-3, with TRBD1 matching over 8 bases. The CDR3 covers 16 residues. In germline, CDR1 is MNHEY, CDR2 SVGAGI. V shed 4 bases, J shed 3 bases, and the junction held 8 bases outside the gene matches.

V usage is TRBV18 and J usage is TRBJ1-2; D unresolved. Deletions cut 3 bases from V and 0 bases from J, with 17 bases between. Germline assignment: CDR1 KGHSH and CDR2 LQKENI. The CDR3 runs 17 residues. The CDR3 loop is CASSPGLVGGPNYGYTF. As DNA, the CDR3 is TGTGCCAGCTCACCCGGATTGGTAGGTGGTCCTAACTATGGCTACACCTTC. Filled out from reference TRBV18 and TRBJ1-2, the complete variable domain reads NAGVMQNPRHLVRRRGQEARLRCSPMKGHSHVYWYRQLPEEGLKFMVYLQKENIIDESGMPKERFSAEFPKEGPSILRIQQVVRGDSAAYFCASSPGLVGGPNYGYTFGSGTRLTVV.

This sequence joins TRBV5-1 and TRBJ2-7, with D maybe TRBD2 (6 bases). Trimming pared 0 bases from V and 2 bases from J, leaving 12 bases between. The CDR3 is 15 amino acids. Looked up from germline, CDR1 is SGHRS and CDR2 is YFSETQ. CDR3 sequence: CASSLEAGTTYEQYF. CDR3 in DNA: TGCGCCAGCAGCTTGGAGGCGGGGACGACCTACGAGCAGTACTTC.

The CDR3 region is CASSLRQFEAFF. The CDR3 nucleotides are TGTGCCAGCAGCCTGCGACAGTTTGAAGCTTTCTTT. The rearrangement joins TRBV28 to TRBJ1-1, with D perhaps matching TRBD1 (5 bases). This CDR3 comprises 12 residues. Germline CDR1 MDHEN, CDR2 SYDVKM. V was pared by 6 bases and J by 7 bases, with 12 bases between.

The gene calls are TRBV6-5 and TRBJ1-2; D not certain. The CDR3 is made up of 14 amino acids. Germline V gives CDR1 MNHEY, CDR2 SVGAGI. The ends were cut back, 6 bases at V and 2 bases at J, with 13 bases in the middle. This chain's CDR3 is CASRSARFNYGYTF. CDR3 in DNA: TGTGCCAGCAGATCTGCCAGATTCAACTATGGCTACACCTTC.

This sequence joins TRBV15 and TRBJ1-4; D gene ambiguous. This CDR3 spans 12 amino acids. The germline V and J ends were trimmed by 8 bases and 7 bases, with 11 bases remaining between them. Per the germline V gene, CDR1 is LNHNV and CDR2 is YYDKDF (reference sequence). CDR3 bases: TGTGCCACCGGAGAGGTGGGTGAAAAACTGTTTTTT. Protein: CATGEVGEKLFF.

CDR3 residues: CASSYGGPGDTDTQYF. CDR3 DNA: TGCGCCAGCAGCTATGGTGGGCCCGGGGACACAGATACGCAGTATTTT. This rearrangement joins TRBV5-1 to TRBJ2-3; a weak D match, TRBD2 (5 bases). V was cut by 3 bases and J by 2 bases, with 16 bases left in between. This CDR3 is 16 amino acids long. Germline loops: CDR1 SGHRS, CDR2 YFSETQ.